This is a list of T cell receptor beta chains from one sample in a study of OX40 agonist ivuxolimab in advanced cancers. Repertoires were generated with immunoSEQ multiplex PCR, while TCRdb's copy carries only in-frame clones and drops some. Among more than 45,000 clones listed, nearly 90% were seen once. The material sequenced was CD4+ or CD8+ T cells sorted from blood, taken in a trial of the OX40 agonist ivuxolimab. The receptor set was obtained from an adult with an advanced solid tumor such as melanoma, head and neck, liver or kidney cancer. Each CDR3 is given with its conserved first and last residue. Fields, in order: J gene, D gene, clone size, V gene, CDR3 protein, CDR3 DNA. D genes are given only for firm matches. Not all rows give a size; the values are once, few, many and, for expanded clones, a class.

J: TRBJ2-1
D: .
size: .
V: TRBV5-1
CDR3: CASSLIASSEQFF
DNA: TGCGCCAGCAGCTTGATAGCAAGTAGTGAGCAGTTCTTC

J: TRBJ1-2
D: .
size: .
V: TRBV10-2
CDR3: CASGTARVGYTF
DNA: TGCGCCAGTGGGACCGCCAGGGTGGGCTACACCTTC

J: TRBJ1-2
D: .
size: .
V: TRBV4-1
CDR3: CASSQDRGLNYGYTF
DNA: TGCGCCAGCAGCCAAGACCGGGGGCTTAACTATGGCTACACCTTC

J: TRBJ2-7
D: .
size: .
V: TRBV6-5
CDR3: CASSYAGVDEQYF
DNA: TGTGCCAGCAGTTACGCCGGGGTAGACGAGCAGTACTTC

J: TRBJ2-1
D: .
size: .
V: TRBV6-5
CDR3: CATAGGDYNEQFF
DNA: TGTGCCACCGCAGGGGGGGATTACAATGAGCAGTTCTTC

J: TRBJ2-6
D: TRBD1
size: .
V: TRBV11-3
CDR3: CASSPRTGASGANVLTF
DNA: TGTGCCAGCAGCCCCCGGACAGGGGCATCTGGGGCCAACGTCCTGACTTTC

J: TRBJ1-2
D: .
size: .
V: TRBV6-1
CDR3: CASSGNPANYGYTF
DNA: TGTGCCAGCAGTGGGAATCCCGCTAACTATGGCTACACCTTC

J: TRBJ2-1
D: .
size: .
V: TRBV5-4
CDR3: CASSLKQSSYNEQFF
DNA: TGTGCCAGCAGCTTGAAACAGAGCTCCTACAATGAGCAGTTCTTC

J: TRBJ2-7
D: .
size: .
V: TRBV4-2
CDR3: CASSIRVSHEQYF
DNA: TGTGCCAGCAGCATACGGGTCAGTCACGAGCAGTACTTC

J: TRBJ2-5
D: .
size: .
V: TRBV5-8
CDR3: CASSLKAQYF
DNA: TGTGCCAGCAGCCTGAAGGCCCAGTACTTC

J: TRBJ1-1
D: .
size: once
V: TRBV19
CDR3: CASSTSPLNTEAFF
DNA: TGTGCCAGTAGTACTTCGCCTCTGAACACTGAAGCTTTCTTT

J: TRBJ2-1
D: .
size: .
V: TRBV5-6
CDR3: CASSIHPSSYNEQFF
DNA: TGTGCCAGCAGCATACACCCGAGCTCCTACAATGAGCAGTTCTTC

J: TRBJ2-5
D: .
size: .
V: TRBV5-1
CDR3: CASSFLGKVRETQYF
DNA: TGCGCCAGCAGCTTCCTCGGGAAGGTCAGGGAGACCCAGTACTTC

J: TRBJ1-1
D: .
size: .
V: TRBV6-6
CDR3: CASTLWVGGGTEAFF
DNA: TGTGCCAGCACCCTATGGGTCGGAGGCGGCACTGAAGCTTTCTTT

J: TRBJ2-1
D: TRBD2
size: .
V: TRBV27
CDR3: CASSYGLVVNEQFF
DNA: TGTGCCAGCAGTTACGGACTAGTAGTCAATGAGCAGTTCTTC

J: TRBJ2-7
D: TRBD1
size: .
V: TRBV28
CDR3: CASSLSGGYEQYF
DNA: TGTGCCAGCAGTTTATCAGGGGGTTACGAGCAGTACTTC